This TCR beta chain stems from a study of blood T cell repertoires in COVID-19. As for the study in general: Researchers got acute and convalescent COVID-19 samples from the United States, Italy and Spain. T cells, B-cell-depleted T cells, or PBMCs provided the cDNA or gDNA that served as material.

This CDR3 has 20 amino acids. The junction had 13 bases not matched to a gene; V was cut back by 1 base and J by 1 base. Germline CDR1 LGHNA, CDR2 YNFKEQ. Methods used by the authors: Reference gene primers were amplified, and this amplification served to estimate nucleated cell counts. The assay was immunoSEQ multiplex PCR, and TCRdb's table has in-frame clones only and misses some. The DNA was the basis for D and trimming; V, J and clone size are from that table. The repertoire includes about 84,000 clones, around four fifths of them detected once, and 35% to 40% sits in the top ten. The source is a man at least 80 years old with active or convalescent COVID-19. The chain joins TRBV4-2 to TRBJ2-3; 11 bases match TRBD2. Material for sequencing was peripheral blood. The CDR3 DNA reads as TGTGCCAGCAGCCAAGGGTTGACGGCTAGCGGGGGGATGGGCACAGATACGCAGTATTTT. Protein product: CASSQGLTASGGMGTDTQYF.